Detailed here is one T cell receptor (beta chain). The data stem from a study of blood T cell repertoires in COVID-19. As for the study in general: The origin of the acute and convalescent COVID-19 samples was the United States, Italy and Spain.

Original handling: From reference gene primer amplification, estimates of nucleated cell counts were derived. Assay used: immunoSEQ multiplex PCR; TCRdb lists only in-frame clones, some missing. Clone size and the V and J calls come from that table; the DNA yielded D and trimming. The sample lists approximately 230,000 clones, 87% seen once, with about 3% in the top ten. Germline lookup yields CDR1 MNHEY and CDR2 SVGAGI. The CDR3 runs to 11 residues. V was clipped by 5 bases and J by 4 bases, with 6 bases between them. The chain has TRBV6-5 and TRBJ2-7; D ambiguous. Specimen: peripheral blood. The receptor was derived from a man between 18 and 35 years old with active or convalescent COVID-19. The CDR3 spells CASSQLYEQYF. The DNA of the CDR3 is TGTGCCAGCAGTCAACTATACGAGCAGTACTTC.